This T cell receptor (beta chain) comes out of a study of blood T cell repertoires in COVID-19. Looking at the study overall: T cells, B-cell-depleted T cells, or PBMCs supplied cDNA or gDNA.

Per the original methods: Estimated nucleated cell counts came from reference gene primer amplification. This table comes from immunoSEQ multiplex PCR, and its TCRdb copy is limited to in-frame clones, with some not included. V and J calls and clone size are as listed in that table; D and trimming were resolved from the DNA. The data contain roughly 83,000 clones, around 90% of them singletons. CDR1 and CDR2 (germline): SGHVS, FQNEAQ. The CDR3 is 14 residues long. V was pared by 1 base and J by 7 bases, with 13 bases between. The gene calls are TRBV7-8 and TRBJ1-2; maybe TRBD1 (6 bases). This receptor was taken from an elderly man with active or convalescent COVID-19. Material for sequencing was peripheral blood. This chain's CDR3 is CASSLDRAEGGYTF. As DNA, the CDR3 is TGTGCCAGCAGCTTAGACAGGGCAGAGGGTGGCTACACCTTC.